The 15 T cell receptor beta chains presented below share a single source sample, sequenced in a study of beta chain features in type 1 diabetes. TCRB transcripts that were expressed got sequenced, as all of the isolated RNA had been reverse transcribed. Method: immunoSEQ multiplex PCR; TCRdb's copy keeps in-frame clones and lacks some. The top ten clones hold 0.015% to 0.02% of a sample with about 330,000 clones, 11% of them seen once. Sequencing was carried out using naive CD4+ T cells from blood. The receptors derive from a young woman in good health.

The CDR3: CAWRRILSSYNSPLHF. In DNA form, the CDR3 reads TGTGCCTGGAGACGAATACTGAGCTCCTATAATTCACCCCTCCACTTT. The V call is TRBV30, the J call TRBJ1-6, with D unclear. Per germline, CDR1 GTSNPN and CDR2 SVGIG (reference sequence). The V and J ends lost 3 bases and 0 bases respectively, with 12 bases between them. The CDR3 loop spans 16 amino acids.

Here the CDR3 reads CASSRTGERTDTQYF. The CDR3 nucleotides are TGTGCCAGCAGCCGGACAGGGGAGCGCACAGATACGCAGTATTTT. The chain is built from TRBV2 and TRBJ2-3; 9 nucleotides align to TRBD1. This CDR3 spans 15 amino acids. Germline values: CDR1 SNHLY, CDR2 FYNNEI. Losses at the gene ends were 6 bases for V and 1 base for J; bases not matched to a gene: 5.

The chain uses TRBV9 and TRBJ2-1, with TRBD2 identical over 12 bases. The CDR3 covers 18 residues. Per germline, CDR1 SGDLS and CDR2 YYNGEE. The V segment lost 0 bases and the J segment 3 bases; nucleotides outside the gene matches: 7. The CDR3 region has the DNA TGTGCCAGCAGCGTAGGACTAGCGGGAGCTCTCTACTACAATGAGCAGTTCTTC. Amino acids: CASSVGLAGALYYNEQFF.

The chain carries TRBV9 and TRBJ2-5; 8 bases are shared with TRBD2. Germline V gene sequence: CDR1 SGDLS, CDR2 YYNGEE. CDR3 length equals 14 residues. V trimming: 3 bases; J trimming: 5 bases; junction bases outside the gene matches: 6. The CDR3 sequence: CASSASGREETQYF. Written as DNA, the CDR3 is TGTGCCAGCAGCGCAAGCGGGAGAGAGGAGACCCAGTACTTC. The full variable domain, completed using reference TRBV9 and TRBJ2-5, is DSGVTQTPKHLITATGQRVTLRCSPRSGDLSVYWYQQSLDQGLQFLIQYYNGEERAKGNILERFSAQQFPDLHSELNLSSLELGDSALYFCASSASGREETQYFGPGTRLLVL.

The sample holds a few counts of this clone. This chain links TRBV4-3 with TRBJ1-2, with D maybe TRBD1 (6 bases). Trimming removed 0 bases at V and 7 bases at J, with 12 bases between. CDR3 size: 14 residues. Germline V CDR1 and CDR2: LGHNA, YSLEER. The CDR3 here is CASSQEQGGGGYTF. CDR3 in DNA: TGCGCCAGCAGCCAAGAGCAGGGAGGGGGTGGCTACACCTTC.

In this sample, this clone turned up a few times. The chain's CDR3 is CASRPLGAGDYGYTF. CDR3 sequence (DNA): TGTGCCAGCAGACCACTCGGGGCGGGGGACTATGGCTACACCTTC. The chain uses TRBV2 and TRBJ1-2, with D maybe TRBD1 (5 bases). Trimming left V 6 bases short and J 3 bases short, with 17 bases between. The CDR3 totals 15 residues. Germline loops: CDR1 SNHLY, CDR2 FYNNEI.

V gene TRBV25-1 combines with J gene TRBJ1-4; TRBD1 matches 7 bases. Germline-derived CDR1 and CDR2 are MGHDK and SYGVNS. This CDR3 has 14 amino acids. With 6 bases clipped from V and 5 bases from J, the junction kept 6 bases outside the gene matches. The CDR3 spells CASSSGTVNEKLFF. CDR3 sequence (DNA): TGTGCCAGCAGCTCCGGGACAGTCAATGAAAAACTGTTTTTT.

This clone has a handful of counts. The CDR3: CASSAGLAGGYEQYF. Written as DNA, the CDR3 is TGTGCCAGCAGCGCAGGACTAGCGGGAGGCTACGAGCAGTACTTC. J is TRBJ2-7 and V is TRBV7-6; 14 nucleotides agree with TRBD2. CDR1 and CDR2 from the germline V gene are SGHVS and FNYEAQ. The CDR3 runs to 15 residues. J gave up 3 bases and V 5 bases, and 3 bases lay outside the gene matches.

A few counts support this clone. The J gene is TRBJ2-7, the V gene TRBV29-1; 7 positions match TRBD1. The J segment lost 3 bases and the V segment lost 7 bases, leaving 9 bases of the junction unmatched. Germline CDR1 is SQVTM and CDR2 is ANQGSEA. This CDR3 contains 13 residues. The CDR3 DNA is TGCAGCGCTACGGGACAGTTCATCTACGAGCAGTACTTC. Translation: CSATGQFIYEQYF.

In this sample, this clone turned up a few times. The V gene is TRBV30, the J gene TRBJ2-3, with 8 bases matching TRBD2. The germline V gene encodes CDR1 GTSNPN and CDR2 SVGIG (reference sequence). V gave up 0 bases and J gave up 4 bases; unmatched junction bases: 21. The CDR3 spans 20 residues. The CDR3 loop reads CAWSVRGLGTRRREADTQYF. The DNA of the CDR3 is TGTGCCTGGAGTGTACGAGGATTAGGGACTAGAAGACGGGAGGCAGATACGCAGTATTTT.

CDR3 sequence (DNA): TGTGCCAGTAGTATAGGACAGGGAATTGGTGAGCAGTTCTTC. Translated, it gives CASSIGQGIGEQFF. This rearrangement joins TRBV19 to TRBJ2-1; 7 nucleotides match TRBD1. V trimming: 1 base; J trimming: 9 bases; junction bases outside the gene matches: 6. CDR1 and CDR2 (germline): LNHDA, SQIVND (reference sequence). The CDR3 has 14 amino acids.

The sample holds a few counts of this clone. The chain has TRBV29-1 and TRBJ2-1, with 9 bases fitting TRBD1. Per the germline V gene, CDR1 is SQVTM and CDR2 is ANQGSEA. The V and J ends lost 4 bases and 3 bases, in that order; junction bases with no gene match: 4. The CDR3 loop spans 14 amino acids. The CDR3 sequence is CSVARDRDYNEQFF. Written as DNA, the CDR3 is TGCAGCGTTGCCCGGGACAGGGACTACAATGAGCAGTTCTTC.

A few counts support this clone. The rearrangement links TRBV28 to TRBJ2-7; 7 nucleotides align to TRBD1. V trimming: 8 bases; J trimming: 4 bases; junction bases outside the gene matches: 8. The CDR3 is 13 residues long. CDR1 and CDR2 (germline): MDHEN, SYDVKM. CDR3 nucleotide sequence: TGTGCCAGCTACCCGGGCAGGGGGTACGAGCAGTACTTC. Translated, it gives CASYPGRGYEQYF. The full variable domain, in which reference TRBV28 and TRBJ2-7 provide the parts outside the CDR3, is DVKVTQSSRYLVKRTGEKVFLECVQDMDHENMFWYRQDPGLGLRLIYFSYDVKMKEKGDIPEGYSVSREKKERFSLILESASTNQTSMYLCASYPGRGYEQYFGPGTRLTVT.

V and J are TRBV28 and TRBJ2-7; 8 bases match TRBD2. V trimming: 6 bases; J trimming: 5 bases; junction bases outside the gene matches: 12. This CDR3 spans 15 amino acids. CDR1 and CDR2 from the germline V gene are MDHEN and SYDVKM. CDR3 residues: CASRGPSGSQDEQYF. The CDR3 bases are TGTGCCAGCAGGGGTCCTAGCGGGTCCCAAGACGAGCAGTACTTC.

The chain uses TRBV7-6 and TRBJ2-1; 12 bases are a match to TRBD2. J gave up 3 bases and V 1 base, and 1 base lay outside the gene matches. CDR1 and CDR2 from the germline V gene are SGHVS and FNYEAQ. The CDR3 runs to 16 residues. CDR3 region: CASSLVTSGGYNEQFF. The CDR3 DNA follows: TGTGCCAGCAGCTTAGTGACTAGCGGGGGCTACAATGAGCAGTTCTTC.